The clone carrying this T cell receptor beta chain has only one observation. Produced via immunoSEQ multiplex PCR; TCRdb's table is partial and in-frame only. The sample yields 200,000 to 300,000 clones, 89% seen once. The sample belongs to a study of blood T cell repertoires in COVID-19. As for the study in general: Sites across the United States, Italy and Spain contributed samples from acute and convalescent COVID-19.

Clinical history as reported by participants underpinned cohort assignment. The clonotype was recovered from a woman between 25 and 40 years old with acute COVID-19. Material: PBMCs or T cells enriched from blood (not recorded which).

The CDR3: CASSLAPLISGNTIYF. The CDR3 DNA is TGTGCCAGCAGCTTAGCCCCTTTAATCTCTGGAAACACCATATATTTT. This chain uses TRBV7-2 with TRBJ1-3; D call uncertain. Between the trimmed V and J ends, which lost 0 bases and 0 bases, there was a span of 9 bases. Germline CDR1 reads SGHTA; CDR2 reads FQGNSA. The length of the CDR3 is 16 residues.